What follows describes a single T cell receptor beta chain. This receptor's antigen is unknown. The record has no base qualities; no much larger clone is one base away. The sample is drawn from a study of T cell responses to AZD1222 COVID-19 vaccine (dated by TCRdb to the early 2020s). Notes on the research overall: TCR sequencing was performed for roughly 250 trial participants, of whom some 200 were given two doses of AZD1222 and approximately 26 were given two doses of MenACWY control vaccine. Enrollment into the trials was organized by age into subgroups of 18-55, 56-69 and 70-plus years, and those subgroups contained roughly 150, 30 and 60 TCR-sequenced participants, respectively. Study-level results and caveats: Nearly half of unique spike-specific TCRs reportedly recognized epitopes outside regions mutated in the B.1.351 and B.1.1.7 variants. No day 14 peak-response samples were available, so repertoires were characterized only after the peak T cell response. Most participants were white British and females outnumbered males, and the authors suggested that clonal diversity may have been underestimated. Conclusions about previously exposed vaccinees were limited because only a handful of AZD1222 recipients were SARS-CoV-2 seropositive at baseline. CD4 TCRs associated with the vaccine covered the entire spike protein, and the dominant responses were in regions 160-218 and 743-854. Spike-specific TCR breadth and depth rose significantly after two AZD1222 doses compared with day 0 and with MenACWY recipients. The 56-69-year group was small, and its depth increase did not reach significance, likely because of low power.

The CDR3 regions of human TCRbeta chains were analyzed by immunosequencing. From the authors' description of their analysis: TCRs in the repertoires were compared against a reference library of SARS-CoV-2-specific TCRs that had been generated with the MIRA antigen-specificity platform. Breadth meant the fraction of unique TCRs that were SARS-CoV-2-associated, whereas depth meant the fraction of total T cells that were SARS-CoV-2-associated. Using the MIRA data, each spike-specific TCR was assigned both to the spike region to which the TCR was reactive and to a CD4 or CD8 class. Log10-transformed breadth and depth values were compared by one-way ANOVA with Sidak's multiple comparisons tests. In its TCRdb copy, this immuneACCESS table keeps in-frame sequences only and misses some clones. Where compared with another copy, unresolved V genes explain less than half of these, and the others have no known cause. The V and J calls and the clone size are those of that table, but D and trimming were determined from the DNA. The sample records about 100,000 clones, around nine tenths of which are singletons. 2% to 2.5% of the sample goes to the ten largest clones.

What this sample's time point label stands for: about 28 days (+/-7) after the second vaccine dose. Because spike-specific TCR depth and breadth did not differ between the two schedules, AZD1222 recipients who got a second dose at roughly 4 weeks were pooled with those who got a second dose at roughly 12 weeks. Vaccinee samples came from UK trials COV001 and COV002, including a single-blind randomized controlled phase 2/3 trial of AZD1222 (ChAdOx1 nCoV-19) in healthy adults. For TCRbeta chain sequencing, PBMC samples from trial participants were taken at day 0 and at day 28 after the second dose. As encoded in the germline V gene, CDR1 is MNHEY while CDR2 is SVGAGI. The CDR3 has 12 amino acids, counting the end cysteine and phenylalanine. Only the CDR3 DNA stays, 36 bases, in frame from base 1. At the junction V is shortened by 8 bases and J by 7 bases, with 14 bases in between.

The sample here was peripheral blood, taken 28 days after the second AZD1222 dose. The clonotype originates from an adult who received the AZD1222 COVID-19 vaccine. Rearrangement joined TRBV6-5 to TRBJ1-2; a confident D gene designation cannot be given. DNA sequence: TGTGCCAGCTTAATATCTAGGTTTGGCTACACCTTC. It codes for CASLISRFGYTF.